This T cell receptor (beta chain) is from a study of blood T cell repertoires in COVID-19. Study overall: The United States, Italy and Spain were the sources of the acute and convalescent COVID-19 samples. PBMCs, B-cell-depleted T cells, or T cells provided the cDNA or gDNA that made up the material.

The CDR3 is 16 residues long. V lost 3 bases and J lost 2; bases outside the gene matches: 3. CDR1 and CDR2 from the germline V gene are ENHRY and SYGVKD. Authors' analysis steps: Cell counts per sample came from amplifying reference gene primers. Some clones are missing from TCRdb's copy, which holds only in-frame ones; the method was immunoSEQ multiplex PCR. V, J and clone size reflect that table, while D and trimming were determined from the DNA. In the table there are about 240,000 clones, around 86% of which are singletons. The chain has TRBV10-3 and TRBJ2-2; 10 nucleotides align to TRBD1. This TCR came from a man at least 80 years old with acute or convalescent COVID-19. The source material was peripheral blood. CDR3 coding DNA: TGTGCCATCAGTGACCGGGACAGGGGAAACACCGGGGAGCTGTTTTTT. This encodes CAISDRDRGNTGELFF.